This T cell receptor (beta chain) is from a study of T-cell reconstitution after alpha-beta-depleted transplantation in children. V shed 3 bases and J shed 1 base, with 4 bases lying between them. The CDR3 sequence is 13 residues long. The germline V gene has CDR1 DFQATT and CDR2 SNEGSKA (reference sequence). A library of TCRbeta sequences, prepared with unique molecular identifiers, was generated. TCRdb independently ran MiXCR on the PCR reads; one entry per CDR3 protein. The table shows approximately 510,000 distinct CDR3 sequences, with approximately 16% occurring only once. The sequenced sample was PBMCs from the stem cell graft donor, obtained from the stem cell graft. This TCR came from a human donor who donated a stem cell graft to a child with acute lymphoblastic leukemia. The chain is built from TRBV20-1 and TRBJ2-6; D is ambiguous. CDR3 loop: CSARTSGANVLTF. The CDR3 nucleotides read TGCAGTGCTAGGACATCTGGGGCCAACGTCCTGACTTTC.